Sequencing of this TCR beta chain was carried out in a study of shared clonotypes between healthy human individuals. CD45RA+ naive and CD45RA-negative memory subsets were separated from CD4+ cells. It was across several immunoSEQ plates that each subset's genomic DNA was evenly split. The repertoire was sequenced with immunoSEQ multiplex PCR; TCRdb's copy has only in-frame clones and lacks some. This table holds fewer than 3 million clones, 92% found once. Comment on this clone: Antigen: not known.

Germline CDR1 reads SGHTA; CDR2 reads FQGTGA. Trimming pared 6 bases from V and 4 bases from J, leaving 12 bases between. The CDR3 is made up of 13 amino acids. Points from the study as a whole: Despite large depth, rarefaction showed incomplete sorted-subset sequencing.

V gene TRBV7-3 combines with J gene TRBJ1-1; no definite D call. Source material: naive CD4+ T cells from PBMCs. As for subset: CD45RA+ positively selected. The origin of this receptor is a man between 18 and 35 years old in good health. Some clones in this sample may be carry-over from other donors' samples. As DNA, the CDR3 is TGTGCCAGCAGGGTAGCGGATCCCACTGAAGCTTTCTTT. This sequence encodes CASRVADPTEAFF.